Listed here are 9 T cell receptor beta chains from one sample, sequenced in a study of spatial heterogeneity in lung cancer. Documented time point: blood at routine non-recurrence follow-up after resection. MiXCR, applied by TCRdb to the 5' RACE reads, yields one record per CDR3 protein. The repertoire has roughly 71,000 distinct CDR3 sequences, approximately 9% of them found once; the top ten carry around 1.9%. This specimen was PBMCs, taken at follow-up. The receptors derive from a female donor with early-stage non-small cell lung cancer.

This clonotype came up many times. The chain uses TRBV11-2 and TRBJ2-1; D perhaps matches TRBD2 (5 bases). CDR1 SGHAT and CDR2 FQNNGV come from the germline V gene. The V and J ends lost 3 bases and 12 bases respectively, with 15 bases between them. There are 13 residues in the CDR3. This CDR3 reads CASSFSERVGQFF. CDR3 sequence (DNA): TGTGCCAGCAGCTTCTCGGAGAGGGTGGGGCAGTTCTTC.

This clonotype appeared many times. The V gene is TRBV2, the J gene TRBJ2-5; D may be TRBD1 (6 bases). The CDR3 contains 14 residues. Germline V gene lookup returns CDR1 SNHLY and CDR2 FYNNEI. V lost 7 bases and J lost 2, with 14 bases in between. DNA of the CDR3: TGTGCCAGCAAACCGGGACACATGCAAGAGACCCAGTACTTC. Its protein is CASKPGHMQETQYF. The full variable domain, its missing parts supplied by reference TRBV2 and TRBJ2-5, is EPEVTQTPSHQVTQMGQEVILRCVPISNHLYFYWYRQILGQKVEFLVSFYNNEISEKSEIFDDQFSVERPDGSNFTLKIRSTKLEDSAMYFCASKPGHMQETQYFGPGTRLLVL.

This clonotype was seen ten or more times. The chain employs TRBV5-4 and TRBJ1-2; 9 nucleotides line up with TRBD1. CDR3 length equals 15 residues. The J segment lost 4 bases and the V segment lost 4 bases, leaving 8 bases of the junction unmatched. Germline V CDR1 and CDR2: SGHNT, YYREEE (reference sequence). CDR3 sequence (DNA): TGTGCCAGCAGCATCCGGGACAGGGATTTCTATGGCTACACCTTC. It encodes CASSIRDRDFYGYTF.

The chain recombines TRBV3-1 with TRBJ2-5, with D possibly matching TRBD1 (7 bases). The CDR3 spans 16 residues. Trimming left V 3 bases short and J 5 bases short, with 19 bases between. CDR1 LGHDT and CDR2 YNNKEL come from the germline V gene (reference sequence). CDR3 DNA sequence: TGTGCCAGCAGCCATTGGGCAGGGGGGTTCGAGGAGACCCAGTACTTC. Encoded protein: CASSHWAGGFEETQYF.

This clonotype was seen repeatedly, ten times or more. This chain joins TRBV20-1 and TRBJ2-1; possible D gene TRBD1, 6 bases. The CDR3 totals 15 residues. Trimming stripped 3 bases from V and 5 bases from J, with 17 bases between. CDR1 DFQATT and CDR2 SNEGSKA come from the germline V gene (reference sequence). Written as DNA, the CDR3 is TGCAGTGCTAGTGGGGGACAAGGTGATGACAATGAGCAGTTCTTC. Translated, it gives CSASGGQGDDNEQFF.

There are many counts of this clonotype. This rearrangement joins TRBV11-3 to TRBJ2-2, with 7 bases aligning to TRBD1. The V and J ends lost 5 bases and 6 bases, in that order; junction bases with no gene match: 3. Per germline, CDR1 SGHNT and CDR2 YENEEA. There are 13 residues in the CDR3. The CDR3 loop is CASSLDRAGELFF. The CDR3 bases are TGTGCCAGCAGCCTTGACAGGGCCGGGGAGCTGTTTTTT. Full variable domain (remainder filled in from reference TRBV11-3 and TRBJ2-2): EAGVVQSPRYKIIEKKQPVAFWCNPISGHNTLYWYLQNLGQGPELLIRYENEEAVDDSQLPKDRFSAERLKGVDSTLKIQPAELGDSAVYLCASSLDRAGELFFGEGSRLTVL.

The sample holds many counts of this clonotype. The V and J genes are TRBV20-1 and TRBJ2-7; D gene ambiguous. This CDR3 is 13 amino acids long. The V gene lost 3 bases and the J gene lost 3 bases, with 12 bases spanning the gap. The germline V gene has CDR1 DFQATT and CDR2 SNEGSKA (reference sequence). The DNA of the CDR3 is TGCAGTGCTAGTTTTGGCCGTTACTACGAGCAGTACTTC. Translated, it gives CSASFGRYYEQYF.

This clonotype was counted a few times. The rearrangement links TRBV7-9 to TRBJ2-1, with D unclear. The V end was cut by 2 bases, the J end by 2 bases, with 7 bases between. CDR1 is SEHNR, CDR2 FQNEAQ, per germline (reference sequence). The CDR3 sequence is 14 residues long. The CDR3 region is CASSLRNPYNEQFF. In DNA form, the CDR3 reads TGTGCCAGCAGCTTAAGGAACCCCTACAATGAGCAGTTCTTC.

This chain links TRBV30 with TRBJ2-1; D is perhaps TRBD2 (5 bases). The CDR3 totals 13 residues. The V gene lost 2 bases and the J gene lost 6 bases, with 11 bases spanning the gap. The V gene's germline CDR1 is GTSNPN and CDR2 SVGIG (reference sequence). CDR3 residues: CAWSITSSNEQFF. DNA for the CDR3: TGTGCCTGGAGTATTACTAGTTCCAATGAGCAGTTCTTC.